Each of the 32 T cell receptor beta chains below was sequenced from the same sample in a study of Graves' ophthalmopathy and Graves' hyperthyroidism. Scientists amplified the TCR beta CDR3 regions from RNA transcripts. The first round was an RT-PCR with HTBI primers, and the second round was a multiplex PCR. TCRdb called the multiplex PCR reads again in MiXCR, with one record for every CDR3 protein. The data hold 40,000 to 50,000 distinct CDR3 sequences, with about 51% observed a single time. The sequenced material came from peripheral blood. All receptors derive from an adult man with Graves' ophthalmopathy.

CDR3 sequence reads: CASSPQRAERLGEQFF. CDR3 nucleotide sequence: TGTGCCAGCAGCCCACAGAGAGCGGAAAGATTGGGTGAGCAGTTCTTC. The chain carries TRBV7-8 and TRBJ2-1; D possibly corresponds to TRBD2 (5 bases). The germline V and J ends were trimmed by 5 bases and 9 bases, with 23 bases remaining between them. The length of the CDR3 is 16 residues. CDR1 is SGHVS and CDR2 is FQNEAQ in the germline V gene.

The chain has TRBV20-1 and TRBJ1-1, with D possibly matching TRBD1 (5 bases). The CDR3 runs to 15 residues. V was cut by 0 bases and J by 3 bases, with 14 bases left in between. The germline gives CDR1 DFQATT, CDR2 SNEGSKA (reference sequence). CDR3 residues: CSARDPSGGDTEAFF. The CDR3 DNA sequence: TGCAGTGCTAGAGATCCCTCTGGAGGGGACACTGAAGCTTTCTTT.

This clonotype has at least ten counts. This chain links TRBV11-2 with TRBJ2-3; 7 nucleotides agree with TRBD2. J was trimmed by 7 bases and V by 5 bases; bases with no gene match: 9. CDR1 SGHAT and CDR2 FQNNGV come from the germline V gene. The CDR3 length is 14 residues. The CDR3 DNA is TGTGCCAGCAGCAGCCCCCCGGGACTACATACGCAGTATTTT. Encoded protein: CASSSPPGLHTQYF.

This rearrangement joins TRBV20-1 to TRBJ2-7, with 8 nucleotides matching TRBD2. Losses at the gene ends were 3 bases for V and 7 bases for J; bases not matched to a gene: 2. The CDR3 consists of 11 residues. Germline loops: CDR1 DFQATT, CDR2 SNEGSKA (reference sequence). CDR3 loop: CSASSGTEQYV. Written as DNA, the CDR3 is TGCAGTGCTAGTAGCGGGACTGAGCAGTACGTC.

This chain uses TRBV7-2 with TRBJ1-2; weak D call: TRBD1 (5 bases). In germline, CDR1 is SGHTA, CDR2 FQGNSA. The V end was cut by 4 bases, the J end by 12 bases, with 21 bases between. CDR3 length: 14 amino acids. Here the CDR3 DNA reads TGTGCCAGCAGCTCAGATGGGAGGGCGGGGGGAAACACCTTC. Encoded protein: CASSSDGRAGGNTF.

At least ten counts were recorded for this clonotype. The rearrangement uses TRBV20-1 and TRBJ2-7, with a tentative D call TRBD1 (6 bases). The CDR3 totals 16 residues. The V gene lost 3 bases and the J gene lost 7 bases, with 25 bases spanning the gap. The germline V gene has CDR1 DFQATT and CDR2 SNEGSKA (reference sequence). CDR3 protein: CSARYQSGTTRKEQYF. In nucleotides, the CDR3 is TGCAGTGCTAGGTACCAATCCGGGACAACAAGAAAGGAGCAGTACTTC.

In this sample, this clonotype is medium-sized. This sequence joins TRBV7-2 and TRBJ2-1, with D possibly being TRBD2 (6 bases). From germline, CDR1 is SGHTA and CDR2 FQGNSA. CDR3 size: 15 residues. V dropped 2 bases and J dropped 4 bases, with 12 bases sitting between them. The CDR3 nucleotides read TGTGCCAGCAGCTTAAGGGACTTACGATACAATGAGCAGTTCTTC. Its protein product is CASSLRDLRYNEQFF.

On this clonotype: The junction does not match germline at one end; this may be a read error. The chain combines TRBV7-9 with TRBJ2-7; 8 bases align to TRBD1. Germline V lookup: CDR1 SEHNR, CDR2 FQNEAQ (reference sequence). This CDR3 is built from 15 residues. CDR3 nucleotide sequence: TGTGCCGGCAGCTTAGCGGCAGGGACAGGCTACGAGCAGTACTTC. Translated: CAGSLAAGTGYEQYF.

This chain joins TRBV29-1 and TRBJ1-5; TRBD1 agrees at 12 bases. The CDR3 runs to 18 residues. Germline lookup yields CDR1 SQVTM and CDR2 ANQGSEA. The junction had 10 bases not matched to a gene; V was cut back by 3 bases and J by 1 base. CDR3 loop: CSVENSGTGGISNQPQHF. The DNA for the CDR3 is TGCAGCGTTGAGAACTCCGGGACAGGGGGCATAAGCAATCAGCCCCAGCATTTT.

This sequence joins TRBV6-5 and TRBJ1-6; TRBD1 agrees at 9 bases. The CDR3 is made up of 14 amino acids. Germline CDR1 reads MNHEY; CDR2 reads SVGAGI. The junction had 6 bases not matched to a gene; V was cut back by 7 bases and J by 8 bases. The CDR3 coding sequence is TGTGCCAGCACTCCGGGACAGGGAGATTCACCCCTCCACTTT. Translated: CASTPGQGDSPLHF.

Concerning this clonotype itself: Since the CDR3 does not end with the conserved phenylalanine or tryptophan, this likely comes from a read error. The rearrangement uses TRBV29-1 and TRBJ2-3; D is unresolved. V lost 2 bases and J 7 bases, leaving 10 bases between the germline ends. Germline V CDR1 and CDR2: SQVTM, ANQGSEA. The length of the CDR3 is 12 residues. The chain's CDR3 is CSVELGAYTQYL. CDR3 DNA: TGCAGCGTTGAACTGGGTGCGTATACGCAGTATCTT.

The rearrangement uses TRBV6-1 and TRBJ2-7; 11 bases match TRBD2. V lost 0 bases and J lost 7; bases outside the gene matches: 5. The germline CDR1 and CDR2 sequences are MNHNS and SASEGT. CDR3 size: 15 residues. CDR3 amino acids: CASSEASGGAGEQYV. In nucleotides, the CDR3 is TGTGCCAGCAGTGAAGCTAGCGGGGGGGCCGGAGAGCAGTACGTC.

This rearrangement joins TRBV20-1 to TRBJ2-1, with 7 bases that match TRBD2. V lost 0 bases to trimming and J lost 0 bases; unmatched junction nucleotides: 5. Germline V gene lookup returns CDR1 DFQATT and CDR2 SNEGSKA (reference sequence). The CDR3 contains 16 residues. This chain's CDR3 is CSARDGTTNSYNEQFF. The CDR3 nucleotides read TGCAGTGCTAGAGATGGGACTACCAACTCCTACAATGAGCAGTTCTTC.

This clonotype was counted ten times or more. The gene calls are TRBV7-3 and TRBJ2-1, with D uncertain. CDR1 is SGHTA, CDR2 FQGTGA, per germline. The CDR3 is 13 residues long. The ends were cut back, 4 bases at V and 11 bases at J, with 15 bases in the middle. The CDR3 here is CASSSPPGGKQFF. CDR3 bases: TGTGCCAGCAGCTCCCCCCCGGGCGGAAAGCAGTTCTTC.

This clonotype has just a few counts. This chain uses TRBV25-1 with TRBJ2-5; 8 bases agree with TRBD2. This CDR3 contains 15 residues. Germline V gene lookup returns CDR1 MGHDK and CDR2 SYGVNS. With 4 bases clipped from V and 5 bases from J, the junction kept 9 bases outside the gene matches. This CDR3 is CASSAPGGRGETQYF. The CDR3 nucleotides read TGTGCCAGCAGTGCTCCGGGGGGGCGAGGTGAGACCCAGTACTTC. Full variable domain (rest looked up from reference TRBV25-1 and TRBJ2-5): EADIYQTPRYLVIGTGKKITLECSQTMGHDKMYWYQQDPGMELHLIHYSYGVNSTEKGDLSSESTVSRIRTEHFPLTLESARPSHTSQYLCASSAPGGRGETQYFGPGTRLLVL.

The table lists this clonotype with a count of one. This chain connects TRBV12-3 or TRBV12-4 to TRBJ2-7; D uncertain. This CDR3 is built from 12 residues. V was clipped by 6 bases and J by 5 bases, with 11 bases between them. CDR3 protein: CASSPGLDEQYF. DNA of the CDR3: TGTGCCAGCAGCCCCGGCTTGGACGAGCAGTACTTC.

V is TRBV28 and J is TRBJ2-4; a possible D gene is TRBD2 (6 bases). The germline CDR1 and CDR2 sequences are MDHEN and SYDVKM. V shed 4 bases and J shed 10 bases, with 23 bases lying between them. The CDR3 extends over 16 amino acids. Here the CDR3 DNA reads TGTGCCAGCAGTTCCCCATCGGAGGGGCGGGCTGGGATTCAGTACTTC. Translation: CASSSPSEGRAGIQYF.

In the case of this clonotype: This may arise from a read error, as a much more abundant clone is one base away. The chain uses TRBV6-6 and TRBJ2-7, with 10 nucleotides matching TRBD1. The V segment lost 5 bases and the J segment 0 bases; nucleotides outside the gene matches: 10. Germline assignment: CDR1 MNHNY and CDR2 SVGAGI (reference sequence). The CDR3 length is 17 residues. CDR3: CASSAGTGEGSSYEQYF. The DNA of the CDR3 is TGTGCCAGCAGTGCCGGGACAGGGGAGGGGAGCTCCTACGAGCAGTACTTC.

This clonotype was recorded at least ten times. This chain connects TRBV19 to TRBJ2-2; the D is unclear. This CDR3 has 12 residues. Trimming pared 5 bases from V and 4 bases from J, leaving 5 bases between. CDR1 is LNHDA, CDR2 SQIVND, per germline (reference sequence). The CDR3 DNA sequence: TGTGCCAGTAGTTCTTTCACCGGGGAGCTGTTTTTT. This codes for CASSSFTGELFF.

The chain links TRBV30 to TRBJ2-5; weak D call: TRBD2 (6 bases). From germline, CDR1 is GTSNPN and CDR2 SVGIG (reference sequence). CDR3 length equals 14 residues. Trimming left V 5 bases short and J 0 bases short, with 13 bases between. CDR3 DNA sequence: TGTGCCTGGGGGGGACTTCTGTACCAAGAGACCCAGTACTTC. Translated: CAWGGLLYQETQYF. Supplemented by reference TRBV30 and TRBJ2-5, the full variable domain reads SQTIHQWPATLVQPVGSPLSLECTVEGTSNPNLYWYRQAAGRGLQLLFYSVGIGQISSEVPQNLSASRPQDRQFILSSKKLLLSDSGFYLCAWGGLLYQETQYFGPGTRLLVL.

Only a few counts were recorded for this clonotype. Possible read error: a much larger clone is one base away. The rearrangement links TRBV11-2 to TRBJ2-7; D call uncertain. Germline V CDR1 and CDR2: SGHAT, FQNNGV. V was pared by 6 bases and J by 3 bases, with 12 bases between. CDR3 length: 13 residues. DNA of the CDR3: TGTGCCAGCAGTTTATCTCAGGACTACGAGCAGTACTTC. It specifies CASSLSQDYEQYF.

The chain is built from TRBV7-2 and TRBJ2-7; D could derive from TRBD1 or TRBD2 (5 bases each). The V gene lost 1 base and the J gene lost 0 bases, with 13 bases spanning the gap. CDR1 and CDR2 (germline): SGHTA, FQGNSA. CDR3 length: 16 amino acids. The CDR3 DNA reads TGTGCCAGCAGCTTAGTCGGGGCGGAGAGCTCCTACGAGCAGTACGTC. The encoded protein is CASSLVGAESSYEQYV.

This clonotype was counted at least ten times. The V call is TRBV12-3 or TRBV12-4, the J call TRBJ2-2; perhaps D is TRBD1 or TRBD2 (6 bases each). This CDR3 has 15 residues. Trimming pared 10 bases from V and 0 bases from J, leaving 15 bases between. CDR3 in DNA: TGTGCCATCGACAAAGGGGGGCCGAACACCGGGGAGCTGTTTTTT. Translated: CAIDKGGPNTGELFF.

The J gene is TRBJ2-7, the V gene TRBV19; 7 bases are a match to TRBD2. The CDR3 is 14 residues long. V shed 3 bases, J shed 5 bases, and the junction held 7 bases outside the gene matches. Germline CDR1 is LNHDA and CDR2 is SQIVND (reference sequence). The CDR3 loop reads CASSMKREADEQYF. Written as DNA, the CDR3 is TGTGCCAGTAGTATGAAGCGGGAAGCGGACGAGCAGTACTTC. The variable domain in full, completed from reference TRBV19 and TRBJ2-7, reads DGGITQSPKYLFRKEGQNVTLSCEQNLNHDAMYWYRQDPGQGLRLIYYSQIVNDFQKGDIAEGYSVSREKKESFPLTVTSAQKNPTAFYLCASSMKREADEQYFGPGTRLTVT.

Here the CDR3 reads CASSSRETGGFGQPQHF. The CDR3 bases are TGTGCCAGTAGTTCGAGGGAAACAGGGGGCTTCGGTCAGCCCCAGCATTTT. The rearrangement joins TRBV19 to TRBJ1-5, with 9 bases aligning to TRBD1. The CDR3 spans 17 residues. Losses at the gene ends were 5 bases for V and 6 bases for J; bases not matched to a gene: 14. Germline values: CDR1 LNHDA, CDR2 SQIVND (reference sequence).

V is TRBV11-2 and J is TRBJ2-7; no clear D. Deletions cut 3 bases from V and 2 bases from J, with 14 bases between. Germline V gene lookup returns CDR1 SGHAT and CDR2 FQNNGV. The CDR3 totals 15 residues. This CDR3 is CASSLFVGLTYEQYF. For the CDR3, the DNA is TGTGCCAGCAGCTTGTTCGTAGGCCTCACCTACGAGCAGTACTTC.

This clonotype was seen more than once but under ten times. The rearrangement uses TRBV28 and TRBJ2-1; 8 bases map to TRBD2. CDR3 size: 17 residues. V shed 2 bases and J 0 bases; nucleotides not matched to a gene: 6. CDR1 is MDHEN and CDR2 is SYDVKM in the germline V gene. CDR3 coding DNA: TGTGCCAGCAGTTTAGGTAGCGGGATAAGCTCCTACAATGAGCAGTTCTTC. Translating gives CASSLGSGISSYNEQFF.

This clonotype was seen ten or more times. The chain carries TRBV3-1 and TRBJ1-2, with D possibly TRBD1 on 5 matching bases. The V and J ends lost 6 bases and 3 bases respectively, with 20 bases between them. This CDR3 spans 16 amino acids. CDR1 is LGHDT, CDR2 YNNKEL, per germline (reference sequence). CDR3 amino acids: CASSRGRGQGHYGYTF. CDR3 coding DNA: TGTGCCAGCAGTCGGGGCAGAGGGCAAGGGCACTATGGCTACACCTTC.

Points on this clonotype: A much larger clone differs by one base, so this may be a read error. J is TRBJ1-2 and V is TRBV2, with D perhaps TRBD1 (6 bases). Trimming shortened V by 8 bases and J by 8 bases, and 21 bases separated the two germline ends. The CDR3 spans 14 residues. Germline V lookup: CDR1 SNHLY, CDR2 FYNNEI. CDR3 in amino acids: CASGAGGGARGYTF. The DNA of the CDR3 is TGTGCCAGCGGTGCCGGGGGGGGGGCGCGGGGCTACACCTTC.

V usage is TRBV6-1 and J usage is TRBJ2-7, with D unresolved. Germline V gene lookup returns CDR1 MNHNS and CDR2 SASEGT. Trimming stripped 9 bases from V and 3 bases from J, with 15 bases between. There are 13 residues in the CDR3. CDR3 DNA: TGTGCCAGTTGCATTCGATCGGGCTACGAGCAGTACTTC. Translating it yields CASCIRSGYEQYF.

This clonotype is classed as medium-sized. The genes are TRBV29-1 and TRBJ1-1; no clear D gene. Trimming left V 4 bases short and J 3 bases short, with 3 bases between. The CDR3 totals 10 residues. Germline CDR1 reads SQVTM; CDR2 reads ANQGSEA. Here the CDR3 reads CSVADTEAFF. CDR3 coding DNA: TGCAGCGTTGCAGACACTGAAGCTTTCTTT.

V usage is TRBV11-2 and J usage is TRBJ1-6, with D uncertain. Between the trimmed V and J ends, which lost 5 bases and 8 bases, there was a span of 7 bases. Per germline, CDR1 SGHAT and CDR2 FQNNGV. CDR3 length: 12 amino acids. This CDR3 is CASSLPYSPLHF. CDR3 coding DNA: TGTGCCAGCAGCCTTCCCTATTCACCCCTCCACTTT.